This TCR beta chain was identified during a study of shared clonotypes between healthy human individuals. Study observations and caveats: In having few donors, the study represented limited genetic and exposure-history diversity.

Comments on this clone: Its antigen is still unknown.

CDR1 and CDR2 (germline): SGDLS, YYNGEE. The CDR3 has 18 residues. J gave up 0 bases and V 0 bases, and 10 bases lay outside the gene matches. TCRdb's table, derived via immunoSEQ multiplex PCR, lists solely in-frame clones and lacks some. The sample shows 2.3 million or so clones, approximately 95% of them seen only once. This sequence originates from a man younger than 30 in good health. Some clones in this sample may be carry-over from other donors' samples. The rearrangement uses TRBV9 and TRBJ2-7; 9 positions agree with TRBD2. What was sequenced was naive CD4+ T cells from PBMCs. Sample subset: CD45RA+ positively selected. The CDR3: CASSVGLAGDRDSYEQYF. The CDR3 bases are TGTGCCAGCAGCGTAGGTTTAGCGGGAGATCGGGACTCCTACGAGCAGTACTTC.